This T cell receptor (beta chain) was identified in a study of blood T cell repertoires in COVID-19. Across the study: Donors in the United States, Italy and Spain gave samples during acute or convalescent COVID-19.

Repertoires were generated with immunoSEQ multiplex PCR, while TCRdb's copy carries only in-frame clones and drops some. The sample has 60,000 to 85,000 clones; 84% are singletons. This CDR3 is built from 16 residues. Germline CDR1 and CDR2: KGHDR and SFDVKD. About this clone: A junction boundary mismatches the germline segment, possibly from a read error.

The V call is TRBV24-1, the J call TRBJ2-7; 9 bases line up with TRBD1. This TCR derives from a man in his 70s with acute or convalescent COVID-19. The sequencing sample was made of peripheral blood. CDR3 protein: CATSRHGTGPSSEQYF. The CDR3 bases are TGTGCCACCAGTCGTCACGGGACAGGGCCTTCCTCCGAGCAGTACTTC.